This T cell receptor (beta chain) was sequenced in a study of blood T cell repertoires in COVID-19. Germline CDR1 is MNHEY and CDR2 is SMNVEV (reference sequence). This CDR3 spans 17 amino acids. The J segment lost 2 bases and the V segment lost 1 base, leaving 3 bases of the junction unmatched. Clones were sequenced by immunoSEQ multiplex PCR, and TCRdb holds only the in-frame ones, with some missing. The repertoire holds 250,000 to 300,000 clones, around 83% seen once, with approximately 5.3% in the top ten. The rearrangement links TRBV27 to TRBJ1-5; TRBD1 matches 12 bases. The sequence was collected from a man older than 75 with acute or convalescent COVID-19. What was sequenced was peripheral blood. The CDR3 loop reads CASSLLGTGGGNQPQHF. The CDR3 coding sequence is TGTGCCAGCAGTTTATTAGGGACAGGGGGCGGCAATCAGCCCCAGCATTTT.